This T cell receptor beta chain was captured in a study of cytomegalovirus exposure and HLA in healthy donors. Study-wide results and caveats: Across all donors, roughly uniform sequencing depth was an assumption of the presence/absence analyses.

Remarks on this clone: Its target is unknown.

Amplification used 60 Vbeta primers and 13 Jbeta primers. The table came from immunoSEQ multiplex PCR; TCRdb's copy has only in-frame clones and leaves some out. The data contain 98,000 or so clones, under 80% of them singletons. This CDR3 is 15 amino acids long. Looked up from germline, CDR1 is MRHNA and CDR2 is SNTAGT. Trimming removed 4 bases from V and 4 bases from J; junction bases left unmatched: 10. This rearrangement joins TRBV6-4 to TRBJ2-7, with 7 positions matching TRBD2. The sample was PBMCs. The TCR originated in a human donor in good health. The CDR3 region is CASSAGLGGSYEQYF. The CDR3 region has the DNA TGTGCCAGCAGTGCGGGGCTGGGCGGGAGTTACGAGCAGTACTTC.